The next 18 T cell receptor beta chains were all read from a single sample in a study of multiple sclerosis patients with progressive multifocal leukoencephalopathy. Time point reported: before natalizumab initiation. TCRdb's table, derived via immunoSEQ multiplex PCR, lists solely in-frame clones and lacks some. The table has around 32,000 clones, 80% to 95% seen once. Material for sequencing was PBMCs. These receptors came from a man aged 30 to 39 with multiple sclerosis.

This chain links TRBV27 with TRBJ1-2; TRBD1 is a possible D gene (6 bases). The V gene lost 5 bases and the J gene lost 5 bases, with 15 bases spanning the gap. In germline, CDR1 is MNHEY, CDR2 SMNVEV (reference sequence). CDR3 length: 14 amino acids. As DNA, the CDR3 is TGTGCCAGCAGTCCCCAGGGAGGGGGATATGGCTACACCTTC. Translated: CASSPQGGGYGYTF.

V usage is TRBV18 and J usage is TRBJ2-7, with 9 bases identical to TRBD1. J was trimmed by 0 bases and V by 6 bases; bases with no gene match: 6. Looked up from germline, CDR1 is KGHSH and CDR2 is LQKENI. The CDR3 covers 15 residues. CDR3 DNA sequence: TGTGCCAGCTCGGGGGGACAGGGTCCCTCCTACGAGCAGTACTTC. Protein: CASSGGQGPSYEQYF.

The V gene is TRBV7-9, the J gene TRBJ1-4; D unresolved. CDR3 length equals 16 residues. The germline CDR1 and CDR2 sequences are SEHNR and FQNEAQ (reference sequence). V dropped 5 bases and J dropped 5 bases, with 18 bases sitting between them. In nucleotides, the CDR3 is TGTGCCAGCAGCGACTTAGGAGAGTACCAAAATGAAAAACTGTTTTTT. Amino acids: CASSDLGEYQNEKLFF.

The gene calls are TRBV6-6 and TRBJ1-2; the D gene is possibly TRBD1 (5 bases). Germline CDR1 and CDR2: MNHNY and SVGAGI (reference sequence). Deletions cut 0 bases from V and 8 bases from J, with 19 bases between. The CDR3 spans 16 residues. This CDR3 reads CASSYSSQDRLKGYTF. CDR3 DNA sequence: TGTGCCAGCAGTTACTCTTCACAGGATCGATTAAAGGGCTACACCTTC.

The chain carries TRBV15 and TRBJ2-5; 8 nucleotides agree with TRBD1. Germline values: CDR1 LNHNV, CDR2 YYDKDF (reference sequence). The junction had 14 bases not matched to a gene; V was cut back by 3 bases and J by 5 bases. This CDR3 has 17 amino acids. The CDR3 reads CATSSLRDRINHETQYF. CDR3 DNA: TGTGCCACCAGCAGCCTCCGGGACAGGATAAATCACGAGACCCAGTACTTC.

The CDR3 sequence: CASSVVPQNTDTQYF. The CDR3 DNA reads TGTGCCAGCAGCGTAGTTCCTCAAAACACAGATACGCAGTATTTT. The V and J genes are TRBV9 and TRBJ2-3; D is ambiguous. V lost 0 bases and J 2 bases, leaving 10 bases between the germline ends. This CDR3 has 15 amino acids. Per germline, CDR1 SGDLS and CDR2 YYNGEE.

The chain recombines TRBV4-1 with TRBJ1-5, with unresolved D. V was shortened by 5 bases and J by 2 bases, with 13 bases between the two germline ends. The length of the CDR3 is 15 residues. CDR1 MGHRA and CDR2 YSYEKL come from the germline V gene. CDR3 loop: CASSAKVTGNQPQHF. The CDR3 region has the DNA TGCGCCAGCAGCGCCAAGGTAACCGGCAATCAGCCCCAGCATTTT.

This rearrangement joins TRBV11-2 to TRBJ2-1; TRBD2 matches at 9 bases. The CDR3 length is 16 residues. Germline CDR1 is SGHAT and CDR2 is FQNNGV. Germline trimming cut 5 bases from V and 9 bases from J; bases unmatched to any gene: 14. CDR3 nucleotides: TGTGCCAGCAGCGCCCCTCTCGCGGGAGGGAGGACTGAGCAGTTCTTC. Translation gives CASSAPLAGGRTEQFF. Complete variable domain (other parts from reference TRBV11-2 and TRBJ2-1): EAGVAQSPRYKIIEKRQSVAFWCNPISGHATLYWYQQILGQGPKLLIQFQNNGVVDDSQLPKDRFSAERLKGVDSTLKIQPAKLEDSAVYLCASSAPLAGGRTEQFFGPGTRLTVL.

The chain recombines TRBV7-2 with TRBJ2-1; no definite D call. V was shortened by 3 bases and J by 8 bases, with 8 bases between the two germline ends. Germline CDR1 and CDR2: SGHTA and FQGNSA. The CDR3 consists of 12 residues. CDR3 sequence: CASSFAHDEQFF. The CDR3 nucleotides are TGTGCCAGCAGCTTTGCTCACGATGAGCAGTTCTTC. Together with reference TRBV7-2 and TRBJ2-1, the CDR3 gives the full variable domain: GAGVSQSPSNKVTEKGKDVELRCDPISGHTALYWYRQSLGQGLEFLIYFQGNSAPDKSGLPSDRFSAERTGGSVSTLTIQRTQQEDSAVYLCASSFAHDEQFFGPGTRLTVL.

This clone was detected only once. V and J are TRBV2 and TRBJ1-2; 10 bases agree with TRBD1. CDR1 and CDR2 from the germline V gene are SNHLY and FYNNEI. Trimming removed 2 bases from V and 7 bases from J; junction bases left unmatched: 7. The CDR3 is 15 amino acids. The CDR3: CASSEYADRGSGYTF. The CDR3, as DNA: TGTGCCAGCAGTGAATATGCGGACAGGGGGTCTGGCTACACCTTC.

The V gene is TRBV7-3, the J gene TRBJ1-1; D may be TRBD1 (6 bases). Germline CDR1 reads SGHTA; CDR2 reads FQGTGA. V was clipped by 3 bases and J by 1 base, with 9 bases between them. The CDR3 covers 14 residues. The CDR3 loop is CASSLDSSNTEAFF. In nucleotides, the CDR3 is TGTGCCAGCAGCTTGGACAGCTCGAACACTGAAGCTTTCTTT.

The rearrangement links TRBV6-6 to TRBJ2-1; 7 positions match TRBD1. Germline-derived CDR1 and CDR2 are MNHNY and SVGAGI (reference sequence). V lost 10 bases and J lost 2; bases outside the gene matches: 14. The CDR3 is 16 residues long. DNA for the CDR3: TGTGCCACTCGCTGGGGAAGGGACAGCCCCTACAATGAGCAGTTCTTC. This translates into CATRWGRDSPYNEQFF.

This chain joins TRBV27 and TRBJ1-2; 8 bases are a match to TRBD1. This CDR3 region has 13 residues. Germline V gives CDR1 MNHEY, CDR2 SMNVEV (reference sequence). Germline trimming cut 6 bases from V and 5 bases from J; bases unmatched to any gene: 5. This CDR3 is CASSARTGYGYTF. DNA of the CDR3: TGTGCCAGCAGCGCCCGGACAGGGTATGGCTACACCTTC.

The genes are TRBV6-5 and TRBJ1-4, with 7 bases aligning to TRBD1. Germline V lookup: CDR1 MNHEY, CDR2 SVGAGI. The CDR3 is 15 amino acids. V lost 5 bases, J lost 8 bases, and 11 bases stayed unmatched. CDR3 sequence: CASSPAGTAFEKLFF. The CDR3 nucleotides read TGTGCCAGCAGTCCGGCCGGGACAGCCTTCGAAAAACTGTTTTTT.

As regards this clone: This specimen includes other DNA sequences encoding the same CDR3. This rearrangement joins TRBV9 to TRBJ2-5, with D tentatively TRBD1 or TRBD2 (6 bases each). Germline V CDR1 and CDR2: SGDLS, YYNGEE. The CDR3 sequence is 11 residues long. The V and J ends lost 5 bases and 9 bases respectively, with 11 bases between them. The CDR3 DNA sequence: TGTGCCAGCAGTGGGGGGCGGGCCCAGTACTTC. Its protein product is CASSGGRAQYF.

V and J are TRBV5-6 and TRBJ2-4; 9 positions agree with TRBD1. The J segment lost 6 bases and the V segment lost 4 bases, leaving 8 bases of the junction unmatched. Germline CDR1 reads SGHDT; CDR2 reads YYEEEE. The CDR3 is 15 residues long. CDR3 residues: CASSLPGQGTNIQYF. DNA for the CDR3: TGTGCCAGCAGCCTCCCCGGACAGGGGACAAACATTCAGTACTTC.

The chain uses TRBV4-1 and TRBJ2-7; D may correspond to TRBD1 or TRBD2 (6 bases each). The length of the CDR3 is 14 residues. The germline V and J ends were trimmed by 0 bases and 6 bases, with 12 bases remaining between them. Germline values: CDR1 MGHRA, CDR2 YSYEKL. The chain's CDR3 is CASSQEWGRGEQYF. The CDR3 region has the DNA TGCGCCAGCAGCCAAGAATGGGGGCGGGGCGAGCAGTACTTC.

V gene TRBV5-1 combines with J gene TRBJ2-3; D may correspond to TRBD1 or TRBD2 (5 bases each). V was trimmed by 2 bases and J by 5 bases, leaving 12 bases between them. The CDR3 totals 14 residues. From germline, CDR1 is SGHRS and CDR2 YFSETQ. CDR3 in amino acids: CASSFQGARDTQYF. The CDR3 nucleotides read TGCGCCAGCAGCTTCCAGGGAGCGAGAGATACGCAGTATTTT.